This T cell receptor (beta chain) is from a study of vaccination effects on CD4 cells after COVID-19. General observations from the study: Cross-reactivity toward common cold coronaviruses was confined to only 1 of 255 vaccine-induced clones in healthy vaccinees.

Germline V gene sequence: CDR1 SGHTA, CDR2 FQGTGA. This CDR3 is built from 14 residues. Trimming removed 0 bases at V and 4 bases at J, with 7 bases between. A word on this clone: Its antigen is as yet unknown.

Some clones are missing from TCRdb's copy, which holds only in-frame ones; the method was immunoSEQ multiplex PCR. This table holds 35,000 to 40,000 clones, about 80% found once. Expansion with viral peptide pools was applied to antigen-specific CD4+ T cells by the ViraFEST assay prior to sequencing. Cells that had been cultured for approximately eleven days were the source of isolated CD4+ T cells. The cohort was immunized with two doses of either the BNT162b2 or mRNA-1273 vaccine. Vaccinated participants had no history of SARS-CoV-2 infection and tested negative for nucleocapsid antibodies. Cultures got half-medium changes with IL-2 on days 3 and 7.

Source: CD4+ T cells from PBMCs cultured with HCoV-NL63 spike peptides, taken after COVID-19 vaccination. The sequence was collected from a human donor who received a COVID-19 vaccine. Some clones in this sample may be carry-over from other donors' samples. The chain has TRBV7-3 and TRBJ2-1, with a tentative D call TRBD2 (5 bases). The CDR3 here is CASSLTSAYNEQFF. Here the CDR3 DNA reads TGTGCCAGCAGCTTAACTAGCGCATACAATGAGCAGTTCTTC.